These T cell receptor beta chains were read from a single sample in a study of PD-L1 blockade in urothelial cancer. The data were produced by immunoSEQ multiplex PCR, yet TCRdb's version contains in-frame clones alone and is incomplete. The repertoire includes 55,000 to 70,000 clones, about 80% of them detected once, and 3.5% to 5.5% sits in the top ten. The sequencing here drew on PBMCs, taken around atezolizumab (anti-PD-L1) treatment. These receptor sequences come from a man aged 70 or older with urothelial cancer. Both conserved end residues are trimmed from each CDR3. Fields, in order: J gene, V gene, CDR3 protein.

J: TRBJ2-2; V: TRBV7-2; CDR3: ASSLTGTSGSVGTGELF
J: TRBJ2-3; V: TRBV4-2; CDR3: ASSQGGGDRADTQY
J: TRBJ1-1; V: TRBV4-1; CDR3: ASSPGKGLNTEAF
J: TRBJ2-1; V: TRBV4-2; CDR3: ASSTPMGTSIRNEQF
J: TRBJ1-5; V: TRBV9; CDR3: ASSVDGDNQPQH
J: TRBJ1-1; V: TRBV13; CDR3: ASSLEGAGSEAF
J: TRBJ2-3; V: TRBV5-8; CDR3: ASSPGTGGVGDTQY
J: TRBJ1-2; V: TRBV6-5; CDR3: ASSPTGGLYGYT
J: TRBJ1-1; V: TRBV12-5; CDR3: ASGFQSGSTEAF
J: TRBJ1-2; V: TRBV30; CDR3: ASSRGAGGYT
J: TRBJ2-7; V: TRBV5-1; CDR3: ASSLGSGSSFEQY
J: TRBJ1-4; V: TRBV5-1; CDR3: ASSPGTVSTNEKLF
J: TRBJ2-5; V: TRBV10-3; CDR3: ASRDQGLAGAETQY
J: TRBJ2-5; V: TRBV5-4; CDR3: ASSPGTSGSQETQY
J: TRBJ2-1; V: TRBV5-1; CDR3: ASSSNLASASYNEQF
J: TRBJ2-5; V: TRBV28; CDR3: ASSFMGLAGGRETQY
J: TRBJ1-1; V: TRBV5-1; CDR3: ASSLYGTEAF
J: TRBJ1-1; V: TRBV11-2; CDR3: ASSLGRQLNTEAF
J: TRBJ1-2; V: TRBV28; CDR3: ASRPPGQGARGYT
J: TRBJ1-1; V: TRBV7-2; CDR3: ASSRQGETEAF
J: TRBJ2-1; V: TRBV4-2; CDR3: ASSQGGAGSYNEQF
J: TRBJ2-1; V: TRBV9; CDR3: ASSAGTSGRVAHNEQF
J: TRBJ2-1; V: TRBV5-1; CDR3: ASSPTERPNNEQF
J: TRBJ2-5; V: TRBV5-6; CDR3: ASSLGGLQETQY
J: TRBJ2-5; V: TRBV7-2; CDR3: ASSSGGGVRTQY
J: TRBJ1-1; V: TRBV11-2; CDR3: ASSLVGTGQNTEAF
J: TRBJ2-3; V: TRBV29-1; CDR3: SVVQGARRDTQY
J: TRBJ2-1; V: TRBV15; CDR3: ATSRDYPSGNYNEQF
J: TRBJ1-2; V: TRBV2; CDR3: ASSSDSNYGYT
J: TRBJ1-6; V: TRBV30; CDR3: AWSPPLATYNSPLH
J: TRBJ2-7; V: TRBV2; CDR3: ASSELAGTVISYEQY
J: TRBJ1-1; V: TRBV10-3; CDR3: ASGQGPVNTEAF
J: TRBJ2-2; V: TRBV5-1; CDR3: ASSFAGMNTGELF